This paragraph reports one TCR beta chain. The antigen is not known. TCRdb reprocessed the 5' RACE reads, keeping one entry per CDR3 protein, no DNA. Its table lists approximately 550,000 distinct CDR3 sequences. This sample was taken from a study of T cells expressing NK-cell markers. Study-level points and caveats: The CD3+CD56-NKG2C+ fraction was also led by these clonotypes in a handful of donors.

The sequenced sample consisted of blood T cells: a sorted CD56 or NKG2C T cell subset, CD4+ or CD8+ T cells, or bulk PBMC T cells (not recorded which). This sequence was found in a man younger than 35 in good health.

The CDR3 loop reads CASSPGTVGEETQYF. The chain carries TRBV12-3 or TRBV12-4 and TRBJ2-5; the TCRdb call, TRBD1, lacks DNA for checking. The CDR3 has 15 residues.